Listed here are 21 T cell receptor beta chains from one sample, sequenced in a study of cytomegalovirus exposure and HLA in healthy donors. The PCR ran on 60 Vbeta and 13 Jbeta primers. Generated by immunoSEQ multiplex PCR, the TCRdb table keeps only in-frame clones and is missing some. In the table there are approximately 100,000 clones, roughly four fifths of which are singletons. Sequenced input: PBMCs. Every receptor here comes from a man aged 60-69 years in good health and CMV-seronegative.

This sequence joins TRBV28 and TRBJ1-2, with D unresolved. CDR3 size: 18 residues. Looked up from germline, CDR1 is MDHEN and CDR2 is SYDVKM. V was shortened by 1 base and J by 8 bases, with 26 bases between the two germline ends. CDR3 residues: CASSLFLLGGVTVSGYTF. The CDR3 bases are TGTGCCAGCAGTTTATTCTTACTTGGCGGTGTGACTGTCTCCGGCTACACCTTC.

The V gene is TRBV5-1, the J gene TRBJ1-4; D not resolved. This CDR3 is 14 amino acids long. V lost 2 bases and J 8 bases, leaving 13 bases between the germline ends. Germline loops: CDR1 SGHRS, CDR2 YFSETQ. CDR3 in amino acids: CASSFEGRGEKLFF. DNA of the CDR3: TGCGCCAGCAGCTTCGAAGGCCGAGGGGAAAAACTGTTTTTT.

The chain is built from TRBV6-1 and TRBJ2-6, with 11 bases identical to TRBD2. Germline loops: CDR1 MNHNS, CDR2 SASEGT. The V segment lost 4 bases and the J segment 0 bases; nucleotides outside the gene matches: 5. The CDR3 extends over 18 amino acids. In DNA, the CDR3 is TGTGCCAGCAGTGCCTGGGGACTAGCGGTCTCTGGGGCCAACGTCCTGACTTTC. The encoded protein is CASSAWGLAVSGANVLTF.

This clone was seen only a few times. V is TRBV30 and J is TRBJ1-4; 7 bases are a match to TRBD1. The V gene end was trimmed by 8 bases and the J gene end by 7 bases; junction bases not matched to a gene: 10. CDR1 is GTSNPN and CDR2 is SVGIG in the germline V gene (reference sequence). The CDR3 extends over 13 amino acids. CDR3 sequence reads: CAVSGGNGEKLFF. In DNA form, the CDR3 reads TGTGCCGTATCAGGGGGGAACGGTGAAAAACTGTTTTTT.

V is TRBV23-1 and J is TRBJ1-2; D gene ambiguous. TRBV23-1 is an open reading frame, and its role is uncertain. V dropped 3 bases and J dropped 3 bases, with 23 bases sitting between them. This CDR3 has 18 amino acids. The CDR3 loop is CASSHSQPEHSFHYGYTF. The CDR3 DNA follows: TGCGCCAGCAGTCACTCCCAACCCGAACACAGCTTCCACTATGGCTACACCTTC.

Of note for this clone: The sample contains more than one DNA sequence encoding this CDR3. The J gene is TRBJ1-1, the V gene TRBV5-1, with 7 bases matching TRBD1. Germline CDR1 reads SGHRS; CDR2 reads YFSETQ. There are 13 residues in the CDR3. The V segment lost 4 bases and the J segment 2 bases; nucleotides outside the gene matches: 2. The CDR3 loop reads CASSRDSNTEAFF. The CDR3 nucleotides read TGCGCCAGCAGCCGGGACAGCAACACTGAAGCTTTCTTT.

The CDR3 loop reads CASSSTRQVQNSPLHF. DNA of the CDR3: TGTGCCAGCAGCTCCACCCGACAGGTCCAGAATTCACCCCTCCACTTT. This rearrangement joins TRBV7-2 to TRBJ1-6; tentative D call: TRBD1 (6 bases). CDR3 length: 16 residues. CDR1 SGHTA and CDR2 FQGNSA come from the germline V gene. V gave up 4 bases and J gave up 7 bases, with 17 bases separating them.

J is TRBJ2-3 and V is TRBV6-1; tentatively, D is TRBD2 (8 bases). Trimming cost V 3 bases and J 2 bases, with 24 bases left between them. The CDR3 runs 19 residues. Looked up from germline, CDR1 is MNHNS and CDR2 is SASEGT. Here the CDR3 DNA reads TGTGCCAGCAGTGAGGCCAGGGGGGGGAACGGGGGGGTCACAGATACGCAGTATTTT. Translated, it gives CASSEARGGNGGVTDTQYF.

This rearrangement joins TRBV7-9 to TRBJ1-3; unclear D gene. The CDR3 totals 13 residues. Trimming cost V 3 bases and J 7 bases, with 10 bases left between them. Looked up from germline, CDR1 is SEHNR and CDR2 is FQNEAQ (reference sequence). CDR3 amino acids: CASSFRGENTIYF. CDR3 sequence (DNA): TGTGCCAGCAGCTTCCGTGGAGAGAACACCATATATTTT.

The chain recombines TRBV7-9 with TRBJ1-6, with D perhaps TRBD1 (5 bases). Germline loops: CDR1 SEHNR, CDR2 FQNEAQ (reference sequence). Trimming shortened V by 4 bases and J by 3 bases, and 7 bases separated the two germline ends. The CDR3 is made up of 14 amino acids. DNA of the CDR3: TGTGCCAGCAGCTCCGGGGGCTATAATTCACCCCTCCACTTT. Protein: CASSSGGYNSPLHF.

Only one count was recorded for this clone. The chain couples TRBV7-2 to TRBJ1-4; no clear D. The V gene's germline CDR1 is SGHTA and CDR2 FQGNSA. The CDR3 has 15 amino acids. V lost 0 bases to trimming and J lost 5 bases, with 10 bases between them. The CDR3 spells CASSLARSGNEKLFF. The CDR3 bases are TGTGCCAGCAGCTTAGCGCGGTCTGGAAATGAAAAACTGTTTTTT.

V is TRBV4-1 and J is TRBJ2-6, with a tentative D call TRBD1 (5 bases). Trimming stripped 2 bases from V and 1 base from J, with 15 bases between. Germline CDR1 is MGHRA and CDR2 is YSYEKL. The CDR3 has 18 residues. CDR3 amino acids: CASSQLDMGLSGANVLTF. In DNA, the CDR3 is TGCGCCAGCAGCCAACTGGACATGGGTCTTTCTGGGGCCAACGTCCTGACTTTC.

The CDR3 nucleotides are TGTGCCAGCAGTGATAGCCCAGGACAGCAGAATTCACCCCTCCACTTT. It specifies CASSDSPGQQNSPLHF. This chain links TRBV2 with TRBJ1-6; TRBD1 might be the D (6 bases). There are 16 residues in the CDR3. V gave up 3 bases and J gave up 7 bases, with 16 bases separating them. CDR1 and CDR2 from the germline V gene are SNHLY and FYNNEI.

The chain's CDR3 is CASSLQGQGTTEAFF. CDR3 in DNA: TGCGCCAGCAGCTTGCAGGGACAGGGGACCACTGAAGCTTTCTTT. The rearrangement links TRBV5-1 to TRBJ1-1, with 10 bases aligning to TRBD1. Losses at the gene ends were 1 base for V and 4 bases for J; bases not matched to a gene: 4. CDR1 SGHRS and CDR2 YFSETQ come from the germline V gene. CDR3 length: 15 amino acids.

This sequence joins TRBV19 and TRBJ1-1; TRBD1 matches at 12 bases. This CDR3 region has 14 residues. The germline gives CDR1 LNHDA, CDR2 SQIVND (reference sequence). J was trimmed by 8 bases and V by 7 bases; bases with no gene match: 8. The CDR3 loop reads CASTRGQGAREAFF. CDR3 DNA sequence: TGTGCCAGTACCCGGGGACAGGGGGCGCGGGAAGCTTTCTTT.

This sequence joins TRBV7-6 and TRBJ2-3; TRBD1 might be the D (6 bases). With 0 bases removed from V and 3 bases from J, the gap between germline ends came to 13 bases. Germline assignment: CDR1 SGHVS and CDR2 FNYEAQ. CDR3 length: 16 amino acids. Here the CDR3 DNA reads TGTGCCAGCAGCTTAGCCCCAGGGGATGGTACAGATACGCAGTATTTT. Translated: CASSLAPGDGTDTQYF.

The chain links TRBV7-8 to TRBJ2-3, with D hard to call. The V gene lost 1 base and the J gene lost 2 bases, with 16 bases spanning the gap. The CDR3 runs 17 residues. Germline CDR1 SGHVS, CDR2 FQNEAQ. CDR3: CASSLGVSTEPTDTQYF. CDR3 nucleotides: TGTGCCAGCAGCTTAGGGGTATCCACAGAACCCACAGATACGCAGTATTTT.

The chain couples TRBV6-5 to TRBJ1-6, with 7 positions matching TRBD1. J lost 0 bases, V lost 8 bases, and 4 bases had no gene match. The V gene's germline CDR1 is MNHEY and CDR2 SVGAGI. This CDR3 contains 15 residues. The CDR3 DNA is TGTGCCAGCTTGGACAGGAGCTCCTATAATTCACCCCTCCACTTT. Protein product: CASLDRSSYNSPLHF.

This chain uses TRBV5-6 with TRBJ2-5; the match to TRBD1 covers 7 bases. The ends lost 4 bases at V and 5 bases at J; junction bases unmatched: 8. The CDR3 loop spans 14 amino acids. Germline CDR1 and CDR2: SGHDT and YYEEEE. The CDR3 sequence: CASSIKTGWETQYF. The CDR3, as DNA: TGTGCCAGCAGCATAAAGACAGGGTGGGAGACCCAGTACTTC.

This clone was seen a handful of times. J is TRBJ2-1 and V is TRBV5-4; unclear D gene. The CDR3 totals 11 residues. V was shortened by 1 base and J by 10 bases, with 6 bases between the two germline ends. Per the germline V gene, CDR1 is SGHNT and CDR2 is YYREEE (reference sequence). This chain's CDR3 is CASSLQLEQFF. In nucleotides, the CDR3 is TGTGCCAGCAGCTTGCAGTTAGAGCAGTTCTTC.

The gene calls are TRBV7-3 and TRBJ1-6; 7 bases agree with TRBD1. Trimming took 5 bases from V and 7 from J; bases not matched to a gene: 5. This CDR3 region has 14 residues. CDR1 is SGHTA, CDR2 FQGTGA, per germline. The CDR3 region is CASSLTGANSPLHF. The CDR3 DNA is TGTGCCAGCAGCCTTACAGGGGCAAATTCACCCCTCCACTTT.